The entry that follows covers one T cell receptor beta chain sequence. Its matching antigen is unknown. Assay: immunoSEQ multiplex PCR; the TCRdb copy retains only in-frame clones and omits some. The sample yields 100,000 to 120,000 clones, about nine tenths seen once. Relapse was seen in all patients after autologous stem cell transplantation, and brentuximab vedotin exposure was variable. Patients reached a best response of complete response, partial response or progressive disease. Trimming took off 5 bases at V and 9 bases at J, with 21 bases between the two ends. From germline, CDR1 is MDHEN and CDR2 SYDVKM. This CDR3 region has 15 residues. The record originates from a study of PD-1 blockade in classical Hodgkin lymphoma. Overall study: Nivolumab was given intravenously to patients at 3 mg/kg every 2 weeks.

Study-wide points: Patients newly diagnosed and complete responders had comparable baseline diversity.

The starting material was peripheral blood mononuclear cells (PBMCs), obtained before the second cycle of nivolumab. This clonotype was obtained from a human donor with classical Hodgkin lymphoma. The rearrangement uses TRBV28 and TRBJ2-3; D perhaps matches TRBD1 (5 bases). The CDR3, as DNA: TGTGCCAGCAGTCCGCGGACCCGAACAGGACGGACGCAGTATTTT. Its protein product is CASSPRTRTGRTQYF.